This T cell receptor (beta chain) was documented in a study of blood T cells in healthy people across ages. The CDR3 spans 16 residues. CDR1 and CDR2 (germline): KGHDR, SFDVKD. J was trimmed by 3 bases and V by 4 bases; bases with no gene match: 10. A second PCR, run for about 6 to 11 cycles, used a sample-barcoded 5' primer plus a J-beta primer mix. MiXCR, applied by TCRdb to the 5' RACE reads, yields one record per CDR3 protein. The sample carries 850,000 to 1,000,000 distinct CDR3 sequences, roughly 48% recorded once. The clonotype was recovered from a man aged 25-45 years in good health. The sample taken for sequencing was blood. V usage is TRBV24-1 and J usage is TRBJ2-5; TRBD1 agrees at 7 bases. The CDR3 loop reads CATSEGGRGFEETQYF. The CDR3 DNA is TGTGCCACCAGTGAAGGGGGCAGGGGGTTTGAAGAGACCCAGTACTTC.